Listed below are T cell receptor beta chains from one sample, sequenced in a study of blood T cell repertoires in COVID-19. Profiling relied on immunoSEQ multiplex PCR, and the TCRdb table lists in-frame clones only, not all of them. The table has some 130,000 clones, roughly 87% seen once; the top ten hold 11%. Sequenced input: peripheral blood. These receptors all stem from an older man with acute or convalescent COVID-19. Each CDR3 is given with its conserved first and last residue.

V gene,CDR3 length,J gene,CDR3 protein
TRBV12-3/TRBV12-4,11,TRBJ2-1,CASSRYDEQFF
TRBV24-1,17,TRBJ2-2,CATSDLLKGGRTGELFF
TRBV6-5,14,TRBJ1-2,CASSWTTGGYGYTF
TRBV18,15,TRBJ1-6,CASSPLQGTNSPLHF
TRBV7-2,14,TRBJ1-1,CASSLGQQNTEAFF
TRBV3-1/TRBV3-2,16,TRBJ2-2,CASSRRLAGNTGELFF
TRBV7-2,14,TRBJ1-5,CASSLDRGRQPQHF
TRBV10-3,14,TRBJ2-3,CAIRTSGGTDTQYF
TRBV6-6,14,TRBJ1-1,CASSYQRQGTEAFF
TRBV7-3,15,TRBJ2-3,CASSDSGGGTDTQYF
TRBV19,13,TRBJ1-2,CASMRTEYYGYTF
TRBV28,14,TRBJ2-2,CASNSAGGTGELFF
TRBV27,14,TRBJ1-1,CASSYFRGHTEAFF
TRBV5-1,15,TRBJ2-5,CASSSWDRGQETQYF
TRBV24-1,14,TRBJ2-3,CATSGLAGADTQYF
TRBV14,14,TRBJ1-4,CASSLRDSNEKLFF
TRBV27,14,TRBJ2-3,CASSFGAGAVTQYF
TRBV6-5,16,TRBJ1-2,CASSYSTLRVENGYTF
TRBV5-1,14,TRBJ2-2,CASTLTTRGGELFF
TRBV9,15,TRBJ2-3,CASSPGTGIPDTQYF
TRBV7-2,15,TRBJ1-2,CASSLEQTGFYGYTF
TRBV6-6,15,TRBJ2-1,CASSYTRSSGNEQFF
TRBV11-1,11,TRBJ2-1,CASGRFGEQFF
TRBV7-2,13,TRBJ1-2,CASSLGAGAGYTF
TRBV3-1/TRBV3-2,14,TRBJ1-2,CASSPARNSYGYTF
TRBV5-1,17,TRBJ2-2,CASSLPRDRGTAGELFF
TRBV24-1,12,TRBJ1-1,CATSVDDREAFF